This paragraph covers one TCR beta chain sequence. The data are from a study of cytomegalovirus exposure and HLA in healthy donors. The V and J ends lost 0 bases and 12 bases respectively, with 9 bases between them. The CDR3 has 11 residues. Germline V gene data show CDR1 as MNHNS and CDR2 as SASEGT. Use of 60 Vbeta and 13 Jbeta primers characterized the PCR. Profiling relied on immunoSEQ multiplex PCR, and the TCRdb table lists in-frame clones only, not all of them. The data hold over 150,000 clones, with just under 80% observed a single time. This receptor was taken from a woman aged 50 to 65 in good health and CMV-seropositive. The chain links TRBV6-1 to TRBJ2-7; D perhaps matches TRBD1 (6 bases). Sequences were obtained from PBMCs. The CDR3, as DNA: TGTGCCAGCAGTGAAGCTATACAGGGGTACTTC. It translates to CASSEAIQGYF.